What follows are 24 T cell receptor beta chains derived from one specimen sequenced in a study of T cells in Graves' hyperthyroidism and ophthalmopathy. RNA transcripts were the template for amplifying TCR beta CDR3 regions. A first-round RT-PCR of the TCR CDR3 used the HTBI primer set. TCRdb re-called the multiplex PCR reads with MiXCR, one entry per CDR3 protein. Here the sample spans hundreds of thousands of distinct CDR3 sequences, roughly 32% being singletons. The sample comprised blood. The receptors shown here come from a woman between 40 and 55 years old with Graves' hyperthyroidism.

The rearrangement links TRBV25-1 to TRBJ1-6; 9 bases fit TRBD1. This CDR3 is 15 amino acids long. The V and J ends lost 8 bases and 7 bases, in that order; junction bases with no gene match: 9. Per germline, CDR1 MGHDK and CDR2 SYGVNS. The DNA of the CDR3 is TGTGCCAGCTCCGGGACAGGGTATGGAAATTCACCCCTCCACTTT. Protein: CASSGTGYGNSPLHF.

V is TRBV11-2 and J is TRBJ2-7; TRBD1 is a possible D gene (6 bases). This CDR3 has 15 amino acids. Deletions cut 5 bases from V and 3 bases from J, with 17 bases between. Per germline, CDR1 SGHAT and CDR2 FQNNGV. CDR3 sequence (DNA): TGTGCCAGCAGCCCAACTAGGACAGTCCTCTACGAGCAGTACTTC. Protein: CASSPTRTVLYEQYF.

A note on this clonotype: A read error may explain this, as a much larger clone is one base away. The V call is TRBV7-2, the J call TRBJ1-4; no clear D gene. The CDR3 runs 14 residues. Germline V gene lookup returns CDR1 SGHTA and CDR2 FQGNSA. The CDR3: CASSSPYGNENLFF. The CDR3 bases are TGTGCCAGCAGCTCCCCGTACGGGAATGAAAACCTGTTTTTT.

This clonotype was counted many times. The J gene is TRBJ1-6, the V gene TRBV12-3 or TRBV12-4; 7 bases line up with TRBD1. The length of the CDR3 is 13 residues. The J segment lost 10 bases and the V segment lost 6 bases, leaving 6 bases of the junction unmatched. Written as DNA, the CDR3 is TGTGCCAGCAGGATCAGGGGGACCTCACCCCTCCACTTT. It specifies CASRIRGTSPLHF.

The sample holds many counts of this clonotype. V is TRBV10-3 and J is TRBJ1-1, with TRBD1 matching over 7 bases. V lost 9 bases to trimming and J lost 6 bases; unmatched junction nucleotides: 13. Germline lookup yields CDR1 ENHRY and CDR2 SYGVKD. The CDR3 has 14 amino acids. The CDR3 protein is CAMPRDSGTSEAFF. The CDR3 DNA follows: TGTGCCATGCCAAGGGACAGTGGGACGTCTGAAGCTTTCTTT.

This clonotype was found many times. The chain has TRBV25-1 and TRBJ1-3; D remains unclear. With 3 bases removed from V and 4 bases from J, the gap between germline ends came to 10 bases. This CDR3 is 14 amino acids long. The germline V gene has CDR1 MGHDK and CDR2 SYGVNS. The CDR3 DNA sequence: TGTGCCAGCAGTGACCTAGGTTCCGGAAACACCATATATTTT. The encoded protein is CASSDLGSGNTIYF.

V gene TRBV5-1 combines with J gene TRBJ2-5, with D possibly TRBD1 on 5 matching bases. This CDR3 has 13 amino acids. Germline V CDR1 and CDR2: SGHRS, YFSETQ. Between the trimmed V and J ends, which lost 0 bases and 9 bases, there was a span of 12 bases. The CDR3 bases are TGCGCCAGCAGCTTGGATCTTAGCAGGGCCCAGTACTTC. Its translation: CASSLDLSRAQYF.

This clonotype was seen many times. V gene TRBV6-5 combines with J gene TRBJ1-2, with D possibly being TRBD1 (5 bases). CDR3 length equals 12 residues. Germline V CDR1 and CDR2: MNHEY, SVGAGI. V was shortened by 2 bases and J by 8 bases, with 9 bases between the two germline ends. Here the CDR3 reads CASSYGGGGYTF. The CDR3 DNA follows: TGTGCCAGCAGTTACGGTGGGGGGGGCTACACCTTC.

As to this clonotype: The junction does not match germline at one end; this may be a read error. CDR3 sequence: CVSSVMNTEAFF. CDR3 in DNA: TGTGTCAGCAGTGTAATGAACACTGAAGCTTTCTTT. The chain recombines TRBV6-1 with TRBJ1-1; D is undetermined. This CDR3 has 12 residues. Germline V gives CDR1 MNHNS, CDR2 SASEGT.

The chain combines TRBV19 with TRBJ2-7; 8 nucleotides line up with TRBD2. Germline lookup yields CDR1 LNHDA and CDR2 SQIVND (reference sequence). The CDR3 loop spans 14 amino acids. J was trimmed by 4 bases and V by 11 bases; bases with no gene match: 13. CDR3 residues: CAWSVREGGYEQYF. DNA of the CDR3: TGTGCCTGGAGTGTACGGGAGGGGGGATACGAGCAGTACTTC.

This chain joins TRBV2 and TRBJ2-7; 9 bases agree with TRBD1. The V gene's germline CDR1 is SNHLY and CDR2 FYNNEI. J gave up 5 bases and V 10 bases, and 9 bases lay outside the gene matches. This CDR3 is built from 13 residues. The CDR3 DNA follows: TGTGCCACCGCGGGACAGGGACTCGACGAGCAGTACTTC. Amino acids: CATAGQGLDEQYF. The full variable domain, its missing parts supplied by reference TRBV2 and TRBJ2-7, is EPEVTQTPSHQVTQMGQEVILRCVPISNHLYFYWYRQILGQKVEFLVSFYNNEISEKSEIFDDQFSVERPDGSNFTLKIRSTKLEDSAMYFCATAGQGLDEQYFGPGTRLTVT.

The V call is TRBV20-1, the J call TRBJ1-6; 9 bases map to TRBD1. The CDR3 sequence is 13 residues long. Germline CDR1 reads DFQATT; CDR2 reads SNEGSKA (reference sequence). Trimming removed 3 bases from V and 8 bases from J; junction bases left unmatched: 2. CDR3 nucleotides: TGCAGTGCTAGGGACAGGGGATATTCACCCCTCCACTTT. It translates to CSARDRGYSPLHF.

The rearrangement joins TRBV5-1 to TRBJ1-5; D uncertain. Per germline, CDR1 SGHRS and CDR2 YFSETQ. This CDR3 is built from 15 residues. V lost 0 bases and J lost 6, with 13 bases in between. The CDR3: CASSLEGSSGQPQHF. The CDR3 DNA is TGCGCCAGCAGCTTGGAAGGGAGTTCGGGTCAGCCCCAGCATTTT.

The genes are TRBV2 and TRBJ2-5; D not certain. This CDR3 is 14 amino acids long. The V and J ends lost 5 bases and 1 base respectively, with 11 bases between them. Per germline, CDR1 SNHLY and CDR2 FYNNEI. DNA for the CDR3: TGTGCCAGCAGTTCCCCATCTCTCCAAGAGACCCAGTACTTC. Its translation is CASSSPSLQETQYF.

This clonotype was seen only a few times. The chain joins TRBV2 to TRBJ1-4; 7 bases match TRBD1. This CDR3 has 15 residues. The V gene end was trimmed by 2 bases and the J gene end by 8 bases; junction bases not matched to a gene: 8. Germline assignment: CDR1 SNHLY and CDR2 FYNNEI. CDR3 region: CASSETGVPGEKLFF. The CDR3 DNA is TGTGCCAGCAGTGAAACAGGGGTTCCAGGCGAAAAACTGTTTTTT.

This clonotype was counted only a few times. This chain joins TRBV7-3 and TRBJ2-6, with D unclear. Trimming pared 5 bases from V and 0 bases from J, leaving 20 bases between. The germline V gene has CDR1 SGHTA and CDR2 FQGTGA. The CDR3 consists of 19 residues. The CDR3 nucleotides are TGTGCCAGCAGCCAAGATCTACCAGGCACACCCTCTGGGGCCAACGTCCTGACTTTC. Protein product: CASSQDLPGTPSGANVLTF.

The rearrangement links TRBV9 to TRBJ2-5; the D is unclear. Between the trimmed V and J ends, which lost 3 bases and 3 bases, there was a span of 12 bases. CDR3 length: 14 residues. Germline V gene sequence: CDR1 SGDLS, CDR2 YYNGEE. The CDR3: CASSGGVVEETQYF. The CDR3 nucleotides are TGTGCCAGCAGCGGTGGGGTCGTGGAAGAGACCCAGTACTTC.

The chain employs TRBV6-5 and TRBJ2-5; D is unclear. V was cut by 4 bases and J by 4 bases, with 16 bases left in between. The CDR3 runs 15 residues. Germline values: CDR1 MNHEY, CDR2 SVGAGI. Written as DNA, the CDR3 is TGTGCCAGCAGTTTATGGGTTGAGGTGGCAGAGACCCAGTACTTC. Amino acids: CASSLWVEVAETQYF.

Details on this clonotype: At one of its ends the junction is not consistent with the germline gene, which may arise from a read error. The genes are TRBV15 and TRBJ1-4; TRBD1 agrees at 7 bases. Germline V gene sequence: CDR1 LNHNV, CDR2 YYDKDF (reference sequence). The CDR3 runs to 17 residues. CDR3 DNA sequence: TGTGCCACCAGCAGATCAACGACAGGGTTCCTTAATGAAAAGCTGTTTTTT. Protein product: CATSRSTTGFLNEKLFF.

This clonotype was picked up a small number of times. This chain links TRBV6-5 with TRBJ2-7, with 7 bases matching TRBD2. The ends lost 6 bases at V and 2 bases at J; junction bases unmatched: 4. The CDR3 has 13 amino acids. The V gene's germline CDR1 is MNHEY and CDR2 SVGAGI. The CDR3 DNA reads as TGTGCCAGCAGGTTGACTAGCACCTACGAGCAGTACTTC. This encodes CASRLTSTYEQYF.

In the case of this clonotype: A much larger clone differs from this one at a single base, so this may be a read error. The chain combines TRBV7-9 with TRBJ1-4; D unresolved. Trimming cost V 1 base and J 7 bases, with 7 bases left between them. This CDR3 has 13 amino acids. The germline gives CDR1 SEHNR, CDR2 FQNEAQ (reference sequence). The CDR3: CASSLVHGEKLFF. The CDR3 nucleotides are TGTGCCAGCAGCTTAGTCCATGGTGAAAAACTGTTTTTT.

This chain links TRBV7-2 with TRBJ1-5; 10 nucleotides match TRBD1. The CDR3 spans 16 residues. V shed 5 bases, J shed 11 bases, and the junction held 15 bases outside the gene matches. CDR1 and CDR2 from the germline V gene are SGHTA and FQGNSA. In nucleotides, the CDR3 is TGTGCCAGCAGCCACGGAAGGACAGGGGGTAGGGAGGCCCAGCATTTT. This translates into CASSHGRTGGREAQHF.

This clonotype was picked up many times. The chain couples TRBV7-2 to TRBJ1-2; 8 nucleotides match TRBD1. The CDR3 runs 11 residues. Germline V CDR1 and CDR2: SGHTA, FQGNSA. J lost 8 bases, V lost 10 bases, and 6 bases had no gene match. The CDR3 nucleotides are TGTGCCACCAGGGGGCCTGACGGCTACACCTTC. Translation: CATRGPDGYTF.

J is TRBJ2-7 and V is TRBV9, with unresolved D. The germline gives CDR1 SGDLS, CDR2 YYNGEE. V lost 3 bases and J 1 base, leaving 8 bases between the germline ends. This CDR3 region has 13 residues. Written as DNA, the CDR3 is TGTGCCAGCAGCGAGGGTAGGTCCTACGAGCAGTACTTC. It codes for CASSEGRSYEQYF.